These 19 T cell receptor beta chains came from one sample sequenced in a study of cytomegalovirus exposure and HLA in healthy donors (dated by TCRdb to 2016 to 2017). Libraries came from the immunoSEQ multiplex PCR assay. For the multiplex PCR, a mixture combining 60 forward primers for TCR Vbeta segments and 13 reverse primers for TCR Jbeta segments was used. TCRdb provides this immuneACCESS table in a form limited to in-frame rearrangements. Some clones are lacking; in checked studies, under half of them reflect an unresolved V gene, and why the rest are absent is not known. Within this sample are 160,000 or so clones, with about 80% of them counted one time only. Of the sample, about 9.7% falls within the top ten clones. Sequencing was done on a sample of PBMCs. These receptor sequences come from a man younger than 35 in good health and CMV-seropositive.

This clone was seen only once. J is TRBJ2-5 and V is TRBV4-3; D remains ambiguous. This CDR3 has 14 residues. Germline lookup yields CDR1 LGHNA and CDR2 YSLEER. V lost 4 bases and J lost 4, with 13 bases in between. The CDR3 nucleotides are TGCGCCAGCAGCCCAAGTAATTACGGAGAGACCCAGTACTTC. Translated: CASSPSNYGETQYF.

The V and J genes are TRBV6-5 and TRBJ1-5; D perhaps matches TRBD1 (5 bases). V lost 7 bases to trimming and J lost 5 bases, with 18 bases between them. The CDR3 covers 15 residues. The V gene's germline CDR1 is MNHEY and CDR2 SVGAGI. CDR3 sequence reads: CASKSPEGGDQPQHF. The CDR3 DNA is TGTGCCAGCAAATCACCCGAGGGAGGGGATCAGCCCCAGCATTTT.

The chain employs TRBV7-9 and TRBJ2-2; D possibly corresponds to TRBD1 (5 bases). The V gene lost 3 bases and the J gene lost 2 bases, with 13 bases spanning the gap. Germline V lookup: CDR1 SEHNR, CDR2 FQNEAQ (reference sequence). The CDR3 is made up of 16 amino acids. CDR3 protein: CASSFITDRNTGELFF. The CDR3 nucleotides read TGTGCCAGCAGCTTTATAACCGACAGAAACACCGGGGAGCTGTTTTTT.

This clone was observed a handful of times. The gene calls are TRBV29-1 and TRBJ2-7; perhaps TRBD1 as D (5 bases). Trimming pared 6 bases from V and 2 bases from J, leaving 14 bases between. Germline V CDR1 and CDR2: SQVTM, ANQGSEA. This CDR3 has 13 residues. CDR3 sequence reads: CSVVRDSPYEQYF. The CDR3 DNA reads TGCAGCGTCGTCAGGGATAGCCCCTACGAGCAGTACTTC.

V usage is TRBV13 and J usage is TRBJ2-3; D is unclear. The germline V gene encodes CDR1 PRHDT and CDR2 FYEKMQ (reference sequence). The CDR3 is 15 residues long. The V end was cut by 3 bases, the J end by 0 bases, with 10 bases between. CDR3 loop: CASSFRTGSTDTQYF. The CDR3 bases are TGTGCCAGCAGCTTTCGAACCGGGAGCACAGATACGCAGTATTTT.

This clone was observed a single time. The chain has TRBV7-2 and TRBJ2-1, with unresolved D. The CDR3 totals 15 residues. Germline values: CDR1 SGHTA, CDR2 FQGNSA. Trimming removed 0 bases at V and 4 bases at J, with 10 bases between. The CDR3 region has the DNA TGTGCCAGCAGCTTAGCGCACGGAGAATACAATGAGCAGTTCTTC. This sequence encodes CASSLAHGEYNEQFF.

This chain joins TRBV19 and TRBJ1-1; D unresolved. V was trimmed by 8 bases and J by 11 bases, leaving 21 bases between them. The CDR3 length is 13 residues. Germline V gene data show CDR1 as LNHDA and CDR2 as SQIVND (reference sequence). CDR3 sequence: CASSPGLRLTAFF. As DNA, the CDR3 is TGTGCCAGTTCACCCGGACTCCGCCTGACCGCTTTCTTT.

The chain links TRBV6-5 to TRBJ1-2; no clear D gene. The CDR3 is 13 amino acids. Trimming took off 4 bases at V and 4 bases at J, with 10 bases between the two ends. Germline V lookup: CDR1 MNHEY, CDR2 SVGAGI. CDR3 amino acids: CASSWGESYGYTF. The CDR3 bases are TGTGCCAGCAGTTGGGGAGAGAGCTATGGCTACACCTTC.

This chain joins TRBV5-1 and TRBJ2-7; 8 bases are shared with TRBD2. Germline CDR1 reads SGHRS; CDR2 reads YFSETQ. This CDR3 has 15 amino acids. The V and J ends lost 6 bases and 2 bases, in that order; junction bases with no gene match: 10. The CDR3 coding sequence is TGCGCCAGCAAACCTATAGCGGGATCCCCCTACGAGCAGTACTTC. Amino acid sequence: CASKPIAGSPYEQYF.

The chain combines TRBV13 with TRBJ2-7; possible D gene TRBD2, 5 bases. The CDR3 totals 13 residues. V dropped 5 bases and J dropped 5 bases, with 13 bases sitting between them. The germline CDR1 and CDR2 sequences are PRHDT and FYEKMQ (reference sequence). The CDR3: CASSLQLDNEQYF. In DNA form, the CDR3 reads TGTGCCAGCAGCCTCCAACTAGATAACGAGCAGTACTTC.

The rearrangement uses TRBV6-5 and TRBJ2-7; 11 bases agree with TRBD2. The CDR3 contains 15 residues. The germline CDR1 and CDR2 sequences are MNHEY and SVGAGI. The trim removed 0 bases at V and 3 bases at J, leaving 1 base unmatched. The CDR3 DNA reads as TGTGCCAGCAGTTACTCAACTAGCGGGAGCTACGAGCAGTACTTC. It translates to CASSYSTSGSYEQYF.

The DNA for the CDR3 is TGCGCCAGCAGCCACCGCGGAACAGGGGCGCAGTTAACTGAAGCTTTCTTT. As protein: CASSHRGTGAQLTEAFF. The V gene is TRBV4-1, the J gene TRBJ1-1, with 7 positions matching TRBD1. Germline V gives CDR1 MGHRA, CDR2 YSYEKL. With V trimmed by 3 bases and J by 5 bases, 15 bases remained unmatched. This CDR3 comprises 17 residues.

The V gene is TRBV6-5, the J gene TRBJ2-7; D is undetermined. The length of the CDR3 is 14 residues. Trimming pared 4 bases from V and 6 bases from J, leaving 16 bases between. Germline V gives CDR1 MNHEY, CDR2 SVGAGI. CDR3 in DNA: TGTGCCAGCAGTTTGGGTCGCGGATATCTCGAGCAGTACTTC. As protein: CASSLGRGYLEQYF.

This chain joins TRBV19 and TRBJ1-3, with 8 bases identical to TRBD1. From germline, CDR1 is LNHDA and CDR2 SQIVND (reference sequence). CDR3 length: 17 amino acids. With V trimmed by 5 bases and J by 0 bases, 9 bases remained unmatched. DNA of the CDR3: TGTGCCAGTAGTTACAGACAGGGGTCTTACTCTGGAAACACCATATATTTT. Translation gives CASSYRQGSYSGNTIYF.

This chain connects TRBV7-2 to TRBJ2-1, with 8 positions matching TRBD2. Germline loops: CDR1 SGHTA, CDR2 FQGNSA. V shed 5 bases and J 5 bases; nucleotides not matched to a gene: 8. The CDR3 extends over 15 amino acids. CDR3 sequence reads: CASSRNSGTNNEQFF. As DNA, the CDR3 is TGTGCCAGCAGCCGTAATAGCGGGACTAACAATGAGCAGTTCTTC.

The chain recombines TRBV5-6 with TRBJ2-7; 12 nucleotides match TRBD2. CDR1 and CDR2 (germline): SGHDT, YYEEEE. The CDR3 length is 15 residues. The ends lost 4 bases at V and 9 bases at J; junction bases unmatched: 11. DNA of the CDR3: TGTGCCAGCAGCCTCACCGGGACTAGCGGGTTAGGGCAGTACTTC. This translates into CASSLTGTSGLGQYF.

The CDR3 nucleotides read TGTGCCGCCGAGGGGACCCAGTACTTC. As protein: CAAEGTQYF. The V call is TRBV21-1, the J call TRBJ2-5; the table's TRBD2 call for D was not verified on the DNA. TRBV21-1 is reported as a pseudogene. This CDR3 is 9 amino acids long.

This chain connects TRBV5-6 to TRBJ1-3; 7 bases line up with TRBD1. After removal of 6 bases from V and 2 bases from J, the junction contained 5 bases not matched to a gene. CDR3 length: 14 residues. Germline V gives CDR1 SGHDT, CDR2 YYEEEE. CDR3 bases: TGTGCCAGCAAGTTGACAGGGACTGGAAACACCATATATTTT. This gives the protein CASKLTGTGNTIYF.

The chain has TRBV7-9 and TRBJ2-3; TRBD2 matches 13 bases. The length of the CDR3 is 18 residues. The germline CDR1 and CDR2 sequences are SEHNR and FQNEAQ (reference sequence). The ends lost 6 bases at V and 2 bases at J; junction bases unmatched: 11. As DNA, the CDR3 is TGTGCCAGCAGACCCGGGACTAGCGGGGTAAGCCCCACAGATACGCAGTATTTT. Its protein product is CASRPGTSGVSPTDTQYF.